These T cell receptor beta chains were read from a single sample in a study of blood T cell repertoires in COVID-19. The assay was immunoSEQ multiplex PCR, and TCRdb's table has in-frame clones only and misses some. Of roughly 100,000 clones in the sample, roughly 90% are singletons; the top ten hold under 20%. The material sequenced was peripheral blood. The source is a woman aged 80 or over in a cohort sampled during active COVID-19. Both conserved end residues are part of each CDR3. The D gene is left open where the match is weak. For some rows the clone size is stated as once, few or many, or as a class when expanded; others skip it.

V	size	J	D	CDR3	DNA
TRBV11-2	.	TRBJ1-6	.	CASSSTDNSPLHF	TGTGCCAGCAGCTCTACAGACAATTCACCCCTCCACTTT
TRBV19	.	TRBJ2-1	.	CASSIVRNEQFF	TGTGCCAGTAGTATCGTCCGGAATGAGCAGTTCTTC
TRBV7-2	.	TRBJ2-5	.	CASSLATGTSETQYF	TGTGCCAGCAGCTTAGCCACCGGGACTTCAGAGACCCAGTACTTC
TRBV4-1	.	TRBJ1-2	TRBD1	CASQGRLTGDPNYGYTF	TGCGCCAGCCAAGGAAGACTGACAGGGGACCCCAACTATGGCTACACCTTC
TRBV23-1	.	TRBJ2-1	TRBD2	CASSPSTSGDSYNEQFF	TGCGCCAGCAGTCCCTCGACTAGCGGGGACTCCTACAATGAGCAGTTCTTC
TRBV19	once	TRBJ1-1	.	CASTILRENTEAFF	TGTGCCAGTACTATCCTCAGGGAGAACACTGAAGCTTTCTTT
TRBV6-4	once	TRBJ1-2	TRBD1	CASSRSGTRQGLYGYTF	TGTGCCAGCAGCCGATCCGGGACGAGACAGGGCCTCTATGGCTACACCTTC
TRBV6-6	.	TRBJ2-1	.	CASSYRAGLNEQFF	TGTGCCAGCAGTTATCGTGCGGGGCTCAATGAGCAGTTCTTC
TRBV25-1	.	TRBJ1-2	.	CASSEYRQPGGYTF	TGTGCCAGCAGTGAATACAGGCAGCCCGGAGGCTACACCTTC
TRBV5-4	.	TRBJ2-7	TRBD2	CASSSSGGGFYEQYF	TGTGCCAGCAGCTCTAGCGGGGGGGGGTTCTACGAGCAGTACTTC
TRBV15	.	TRBJ1-1	.	CATSRGAQGNQRREAFF	TGTGCCACCAGCAGAGGGGCCCAGGGTAATCAGAGACGTGAAGCTTTCTTT